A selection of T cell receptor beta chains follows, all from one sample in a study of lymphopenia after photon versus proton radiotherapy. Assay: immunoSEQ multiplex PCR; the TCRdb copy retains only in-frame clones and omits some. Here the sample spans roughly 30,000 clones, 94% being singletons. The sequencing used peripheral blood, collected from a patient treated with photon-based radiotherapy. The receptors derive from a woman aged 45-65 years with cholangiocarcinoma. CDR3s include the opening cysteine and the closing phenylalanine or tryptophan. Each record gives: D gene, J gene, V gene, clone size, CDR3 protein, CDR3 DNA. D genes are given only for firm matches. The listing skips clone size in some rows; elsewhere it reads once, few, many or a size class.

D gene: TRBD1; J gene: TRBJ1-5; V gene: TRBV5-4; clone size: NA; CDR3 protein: CASSLGPLGQGVQPQHF; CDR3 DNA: TGTGCCAGCAGCTTGGGGCCTCTGGGACAGGGCGTTCAGCCCCAGCATTTT
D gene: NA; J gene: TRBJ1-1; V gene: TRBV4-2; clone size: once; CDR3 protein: CASSQSGQNTEAFF; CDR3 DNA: TGTGCCAGCAGCCAGTCAGGACAGAACACTGAAGCTTTCTTT
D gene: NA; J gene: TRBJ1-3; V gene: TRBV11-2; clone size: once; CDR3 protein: CASSLDIGSGNTIYF; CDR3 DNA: TGTGCCAGCAGCTTAGATATCGGCAGTGGAAACACCATATATTTT
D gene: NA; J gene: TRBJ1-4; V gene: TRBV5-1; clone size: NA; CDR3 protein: CASSLAGGQPGKLFF; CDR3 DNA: TGCGCCAGCAGCTTGGCCGGAGGACAACCCGGAAAACTGTTTTTT
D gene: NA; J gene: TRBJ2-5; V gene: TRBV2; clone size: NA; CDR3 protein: CASRRSGTEQETQYF; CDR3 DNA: TGTGCCAGCAGACGCTCAGGGACCGAACAAGAGACCCAGTACTTC
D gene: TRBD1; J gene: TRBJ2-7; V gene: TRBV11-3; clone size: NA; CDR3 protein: CASTLDGRWDRGYEQYF; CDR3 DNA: TGTGCCAGCACCCTAGACGGGAGGTGGGACAGGGGGTACGAGCAGTACTTC
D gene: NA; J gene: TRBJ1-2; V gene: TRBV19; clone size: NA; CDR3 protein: CASSLGFYGYTF; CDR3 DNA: TGTGCCAGTAGTCTGGGGTTTTACGGCTACACCTTC
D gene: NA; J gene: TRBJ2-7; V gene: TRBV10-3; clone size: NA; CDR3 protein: CAISELLGGEQYF; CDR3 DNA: TGTGCCATCAGTGAGCTTTTGGGTGGCGAGCAGTACTTC
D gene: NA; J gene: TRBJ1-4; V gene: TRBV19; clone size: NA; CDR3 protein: CASARRRTNEKLFF; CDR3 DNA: TGTGCCAGTGCTCGACGGAGGACTAATGAAAAACTGTTTTTT
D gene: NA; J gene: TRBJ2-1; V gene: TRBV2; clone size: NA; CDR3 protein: CASSVKNEQFF; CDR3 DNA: TGTGCCAGCAGTGTGAAAAATGAGCAGTTCTTC
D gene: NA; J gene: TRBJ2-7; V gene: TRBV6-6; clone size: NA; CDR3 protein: CTSSALGAEQYF; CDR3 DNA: TGTACCAGCAGTGCTCTCGGCGCCGAGCAGTACTTC
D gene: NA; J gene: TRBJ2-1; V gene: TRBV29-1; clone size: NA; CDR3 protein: CSVEVAGSPPGEQFF; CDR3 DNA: TGCAGCGTTGAAGTCGCAGGGTCTCCTCCGGGTGAGCAGTTCTTC
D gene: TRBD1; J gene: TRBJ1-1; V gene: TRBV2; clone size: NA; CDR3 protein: CASRSIRSQGEAFF; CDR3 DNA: TGTGCCAGCAGGTCCATCCGTTCACAGGGGGAAGCTTTCTTT
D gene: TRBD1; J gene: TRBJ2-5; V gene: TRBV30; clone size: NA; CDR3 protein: CAWSVRGQGGYRTQYF; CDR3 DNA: TGTGCCTGGAGTGTACGGGGACAGGGAGGATATAGGACCCAGTACTTC
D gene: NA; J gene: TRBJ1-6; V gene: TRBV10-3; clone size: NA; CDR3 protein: CAISDPRGRDYNSPLHF; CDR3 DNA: TGTGCCATCAGTGACCCCCGGGGGAGAGATTATAATTCACCCCTCCACTTT
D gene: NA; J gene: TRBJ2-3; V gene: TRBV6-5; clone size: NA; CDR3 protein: CASSFLDTQYF; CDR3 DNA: TGTGCCAGCAGTTTCTTAGATACGCAGTATTTT
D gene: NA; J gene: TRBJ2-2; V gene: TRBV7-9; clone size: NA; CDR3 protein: CASGNRNTGELFF; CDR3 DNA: TGTGCCAGCGGGAATAGGAACACCGGGGAGCTGTTTTTT
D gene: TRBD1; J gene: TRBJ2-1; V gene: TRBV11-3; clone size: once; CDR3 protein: CASSSGTGLYNEQFF; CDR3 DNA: TGTGCCAGCAGCTCCGGGACAGGGTTGTACAATGAGCAGTTCTTC
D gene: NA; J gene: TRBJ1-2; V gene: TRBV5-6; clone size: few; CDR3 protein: CASSLGRYYGYTF; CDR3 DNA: TGTGCCAGCAGCTTAGGCAGATACTATGGCTACACCTTC
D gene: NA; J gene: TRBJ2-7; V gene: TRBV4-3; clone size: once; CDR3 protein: CASSQAPGASYEQYF; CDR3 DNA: TGCGCCAGCAGCCAAGCCCCAGGCGCTTCCTACGAGCAGTACTTC
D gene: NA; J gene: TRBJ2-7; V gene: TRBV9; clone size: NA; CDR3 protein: CASSPYSVVAYEQYF; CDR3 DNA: TGTGCCAGCAGCCCTTATAGCGTGGTGGCCTACGAGCAGTACTTC
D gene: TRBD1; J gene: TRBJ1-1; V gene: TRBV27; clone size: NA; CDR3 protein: CASSPGQVQRAFF; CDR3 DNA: TGTGCCAGCAGCCCCGGACAGGTGCAACGAGCTTTCTTT
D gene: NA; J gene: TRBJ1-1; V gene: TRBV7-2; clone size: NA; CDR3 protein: CASSASLREAFF; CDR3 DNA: TGTGCCAGCAGCGCATCCCTCCGGGAAGCTTTCTTT
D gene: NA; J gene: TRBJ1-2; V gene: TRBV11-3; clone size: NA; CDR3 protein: CASSSVGGRGYTF; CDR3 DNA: TGTGCCAGCAGCTCAGTTGGGGGTCGGGGCTACACCTTC
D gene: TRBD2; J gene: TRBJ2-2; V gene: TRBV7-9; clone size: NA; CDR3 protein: CASSPRLAGASTGELFF; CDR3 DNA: TGTGCCAGCAGCCCAAGACTAGCGGGGGCCAGCACCGGGGAGCTGTTTTTT
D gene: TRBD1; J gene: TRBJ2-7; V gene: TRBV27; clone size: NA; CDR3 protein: CASSYSGTGRYEQYF; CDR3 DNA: TGTGCCAGCAGTTACTCCGGGACAGGGCGATACGAGCAGTACTTC
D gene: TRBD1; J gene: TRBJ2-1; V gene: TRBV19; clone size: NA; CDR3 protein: CATLTGDSYNEQFF; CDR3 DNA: TGTGCCACCCTGACAGGGGACTCCTACAATGAGCAGTTCTTC
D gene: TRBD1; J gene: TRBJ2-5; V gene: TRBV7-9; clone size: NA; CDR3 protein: CASSLGDRVIQETQYF; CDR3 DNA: TGTGCCAGCAGCTTAGGGGACAGGGTCATCCAAGAGACCCAGTACTTC
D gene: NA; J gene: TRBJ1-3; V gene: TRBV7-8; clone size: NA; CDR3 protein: CASSLGRERNTIYF; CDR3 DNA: TGTGCCAGCAGCCTAGGCAGGGAGAGGAACACCATATATTTT
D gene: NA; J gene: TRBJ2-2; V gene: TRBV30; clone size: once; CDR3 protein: CAWSGGFGSGELFF; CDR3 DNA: TGTGCCTGGAGCGGGGGCTTTGGGTCCGGGGAGCTGTTTTTT
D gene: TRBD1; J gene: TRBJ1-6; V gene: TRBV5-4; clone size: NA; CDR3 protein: CASSLRAGGSPLHF; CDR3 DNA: TGTGCCAGCAGCTTGAGGGCAGGGGGTTCACCCCTCCACTTT
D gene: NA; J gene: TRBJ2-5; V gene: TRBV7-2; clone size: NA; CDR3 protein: CASVVAGLQETQYF; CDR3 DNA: TGTGCCAGCGTCGTGGCAGGATTACAAGAGACCCAGTACTTC
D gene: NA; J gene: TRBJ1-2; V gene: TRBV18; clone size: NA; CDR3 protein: CASSPPNSGVYGYTF; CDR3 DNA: TGTGCCAGCTCACCACCAAACTCAGGGGTTTATGGCTACACCTTC
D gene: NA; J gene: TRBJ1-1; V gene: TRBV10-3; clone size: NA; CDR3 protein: CAISGRHLPGVNTEAFF; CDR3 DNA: TGTGCCATCAGTGGCCGACATCTCCCTGGGGTGAACACTGAAGCTTTCTTT
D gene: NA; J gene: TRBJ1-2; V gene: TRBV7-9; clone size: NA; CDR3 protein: CASSPLRDYTF; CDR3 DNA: TGTGCCAGCAGCCCGCTGAGGGACTACACCTTC
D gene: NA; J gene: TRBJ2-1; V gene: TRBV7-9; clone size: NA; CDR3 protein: CASSLGGWGPTFEQFF; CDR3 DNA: TGTGCCAGCAGCTTAGGAGGTTGGGGGCCCACTTTTGAGCAGTTCTTC
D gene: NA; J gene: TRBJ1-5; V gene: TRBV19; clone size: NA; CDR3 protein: CASSTYTDQPQHF; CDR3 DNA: TGTGCCAGTAGTACGTATACCGATCAGCCCCAGCATTTT
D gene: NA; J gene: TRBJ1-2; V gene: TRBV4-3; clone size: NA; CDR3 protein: CASSQELGLLYGYTF; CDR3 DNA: TGCGCCAGCAGCCAAGAATTGGGTCTTCTCTATGGCTACACCTTC
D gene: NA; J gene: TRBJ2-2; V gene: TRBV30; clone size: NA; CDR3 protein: CAWSPSRIPGRIGELFF; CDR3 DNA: TGTGCCTGGAGTCCCTCCAGAATACCTGGGAGGATCGGGGAGCTGTTTTTT
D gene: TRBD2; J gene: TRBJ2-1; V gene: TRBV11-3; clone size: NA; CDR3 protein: CASSYGEGYINEQFF; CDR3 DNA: TGTGCCAGCAGCTACGGGGAGGGGTACATCAATGAGCAGTTCTTC
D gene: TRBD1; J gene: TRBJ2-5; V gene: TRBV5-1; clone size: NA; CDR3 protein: CASSRGQPQETQYF; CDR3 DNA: TGCGCCAGCAGCCGGGGACAGCCACAAGAGACCCAGTACTTC
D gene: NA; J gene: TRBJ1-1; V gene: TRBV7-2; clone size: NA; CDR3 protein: CASSLDSIEAFF; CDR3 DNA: TGTGCCAGCAGCTTAGATAGCATTGAAGCTTTCTTT
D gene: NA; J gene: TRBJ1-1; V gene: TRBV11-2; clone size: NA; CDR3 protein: CASSGTGDEAFF; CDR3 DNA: TGTGCCAGCAGCGGGACGGGAGATGAAGCTTTCTTT
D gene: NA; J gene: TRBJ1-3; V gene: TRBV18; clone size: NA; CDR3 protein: CASSHRDSGNTIYF; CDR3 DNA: TGTGCCAGCTCACACAGAGACTCTGGAAACACCATATATTTT
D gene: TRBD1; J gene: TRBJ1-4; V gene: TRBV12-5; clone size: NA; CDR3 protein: CASGSEGASEKLFF; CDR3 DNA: TGTGCTAGTGGTTCTGAGGGGGCAAGTGAAAAACTGTTTTTT
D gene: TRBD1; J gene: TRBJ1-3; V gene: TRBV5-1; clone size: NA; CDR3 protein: CASSLGDRVPGNTIYF; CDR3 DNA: TGCGCCAGCAGCTTGGGGGACAGAGTACCTGGAAACACCATATATTTT
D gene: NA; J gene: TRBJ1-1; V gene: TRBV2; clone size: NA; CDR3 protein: CASSRDTEAFF; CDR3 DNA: TGTGCCAGCAGCAGGGACACTGAAGCTTTCTTT
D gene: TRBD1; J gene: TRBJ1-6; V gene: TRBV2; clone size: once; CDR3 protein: CASSEWTGNSPLHF; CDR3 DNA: TGTGCCAGCAGTGAATGGACAGGAAATTCACCCCTCCACTTT
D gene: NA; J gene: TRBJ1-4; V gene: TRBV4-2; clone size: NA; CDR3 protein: CASSQEATGGEKLFF; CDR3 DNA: TGTGCCAGCAGCCAAGAGGCTACGGGGGGCGAAAAACTGTTTTTT
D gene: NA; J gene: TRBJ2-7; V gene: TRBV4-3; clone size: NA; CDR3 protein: CASSQAIGLETYEQYF; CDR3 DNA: TGCGCCAGCAGCCAAGCAATTGGTCTCGAAACCTACGAGCAGTACTTC
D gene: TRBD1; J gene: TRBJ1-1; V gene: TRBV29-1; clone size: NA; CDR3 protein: CSVMGQIKNTEAFF; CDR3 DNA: TGCAGCGTGATGGGACAGATAAAGAACACTGAAGCTTTCTTT
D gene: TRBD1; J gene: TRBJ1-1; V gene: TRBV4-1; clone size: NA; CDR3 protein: CASSQGRGTGEGEAFF; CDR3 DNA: TGCGCCAGCAGCCAAGGCCGAGGGACAGGGGAAGGTGAAGCTTTCTTT
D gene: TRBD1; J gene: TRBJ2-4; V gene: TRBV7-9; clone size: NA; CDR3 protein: CASTWGQDPFQYF; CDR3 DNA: TGTGCCAGCACTTGGGGACAGGATCCCTTTCAGTACTTC
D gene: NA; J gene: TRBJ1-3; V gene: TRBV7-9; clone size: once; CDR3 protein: CASSSRRGTSGNTIYF; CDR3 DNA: TGTGCCAGCAGCTCGCGTCGAGGGACGAGTGGAAACACCATATATTTT
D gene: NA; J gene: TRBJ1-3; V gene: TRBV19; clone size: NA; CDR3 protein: CASMRDESSGNTIYF; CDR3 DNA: TGTGCCAGTATGCGAGATGAGAGCTCTGGAAACACCATATATTTT
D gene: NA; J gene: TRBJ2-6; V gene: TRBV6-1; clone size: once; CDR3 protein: CATELIVNVLTF; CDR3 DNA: TGTGCCACAGAGCTCATAGTTAACGTCCTGACTTTC
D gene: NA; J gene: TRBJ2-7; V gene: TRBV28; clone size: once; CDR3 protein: CASSTNKQYF; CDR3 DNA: TGTGCCAGCAGTACCAATAAACAGTACTTC
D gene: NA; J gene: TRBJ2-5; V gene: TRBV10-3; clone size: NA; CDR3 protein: CAISEGQGKEQYF; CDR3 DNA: TGTGCCATCAGTGAAGGCCAGGGTAAGGAGCAGTACTTC